The source of this TCR beta chain is a study of cytomegalovirus exposure and HLA in healthy donors. Broader study findings: What a later analysis showed was that several of the most significant clusters appeared linked to common viral pathogens.

In the PCR, 60 Vbeta and 13 Jbeta primers were used. This table comes from immunoSEQ multiplex PCR, and its TCRdb copy is limited to in-frame clones, with some not included. The sample holds about 95,000 clones; 70% to 80% are singletons and the top ten take approximately 8.2%. As concerns this clone: As yet, its antigen is unknown.

In germline, CDR1 is MNHNS, CDR2 SASEGT. The junction had 9 bases not matched to a gene; V was cut back by 6 bases and J by 5 bases. The CDR3 totals 16 residues. Sequenced input: PBMCs. The TCR was taken from a man in his fifties or sixties in good health and CMV-seronegative. The chain employs TRBV6-1 and TRBJ1-5; 11 nucleotides align to TRBD1. In DNA form, the CDR3 reads TGTGCCAGCAGGGAACCCGGGACAGGGGGAGATCAGCCCCAGCATTTT. Residues: CASREPGTGGDQPQHF.